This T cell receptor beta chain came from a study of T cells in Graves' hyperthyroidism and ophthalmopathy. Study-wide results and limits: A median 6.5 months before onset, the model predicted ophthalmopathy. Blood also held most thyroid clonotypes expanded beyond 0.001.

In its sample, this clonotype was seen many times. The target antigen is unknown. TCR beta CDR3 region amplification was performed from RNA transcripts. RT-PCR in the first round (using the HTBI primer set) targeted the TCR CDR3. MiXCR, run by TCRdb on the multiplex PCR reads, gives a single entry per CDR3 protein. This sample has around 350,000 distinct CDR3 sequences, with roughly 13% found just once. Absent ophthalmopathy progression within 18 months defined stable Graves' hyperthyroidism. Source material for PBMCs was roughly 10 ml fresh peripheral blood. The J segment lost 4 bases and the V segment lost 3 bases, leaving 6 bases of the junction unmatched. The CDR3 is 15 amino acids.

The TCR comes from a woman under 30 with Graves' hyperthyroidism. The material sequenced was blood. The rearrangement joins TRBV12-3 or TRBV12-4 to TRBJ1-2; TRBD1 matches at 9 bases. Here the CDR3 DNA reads TGTGCCAGCAGTTTTACAGGGGGCTATATCTATGGCTACACCTTC. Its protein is CASSFTGGYIYGYTF.